These T cell receptor beta chains were read from a single sample in a study of tumor-infiltrating lymphocytes in primary liver carcinoma. TCRdb redid the calling of the multiplex PCR reads with MiXCR, one entry per CDR3 protein. The repertoire holds 180,000 or so distinct CDR3 sequences, with 50% to 75% as singletons. The specimen was peripheral blood. These receptors all come from a man aged 35 to 55 with primary liver carcinoma and hepatitis B virus infection. CDR3s include the opening cysteine and the closing phenylalanine or tryptophan. D genes are given only for firm matches. Where a row states a size, it is once, few, many or the class of an expanded clone; other rows omit it.

J gene,V gene,clone size,D gene,CDR3 DNA,CDR3 protein
TRBJ2-2,TRBV10-3,.,TRBD2,TGTGCCATCAGTCCTCTCGGGACTAGCCTCAACACCGGGGAGCTGTTTTTT,CAISPLGTSLNTGELFF
TRBJ1-5,TRBV6-6,many,.,TGTGCCAGCAGTCTCCCCAATCAGCCCCAGCATTTT,CASSLPNQPQHF
TRBJ2-2,TRBV11-2,.,.,TGTGCCAGCATGATTGGGAATCCCGGGGAGCTGTTATTT,CASMIGNPGELLF
TRBJ1-6,TRBV11-3,.,.,TGTGCCAGCCGCTCTAAGACCATGGGGGGGTCCTCACCCCTCCACTTT,CASRSKTMGGSSPLHF
TRBJ2-1,TRBV11-2,.,.,TGTGCCAGCAGCCCCGGGTCCTGGGCAGAGGATGAGCAGTTCTTT,CASSPGSWAEDEQFF
TRBJ2-7,TRBV6-5,.,TRBD1,TGTGCCAGCAGCTACCCTGGACAGGGGGGCGAGCAGTACTTC,CASSYPGQGGEQYF
TRBJ2-2,TRBV6-5,.,.,TGTGCCAGCAGTTACTCACCAGGGAACACCGGGGAGCTGTTTTTT,CASSYSPGNTGELFF
TRBJ2-7,TRBV29-1,many,TRBD1,TGCAGCGTAGCCAGACAGGGGGCAACCTACGAGCAGTACTTC,CSVARQGATYEQYF
TRBJ1-5,TRBV29-1,.,.,TGCAGCGTTGTCACGCCAGGGCGGAATCAGCCCCAGCATTTT,CSVVTPGRNQPQHF
TRBJ2-2,TRBV6-5,.,.,TGTGCCAGCAGTTACACTGGCACCGGGGAGCTGGTTTTT,CASSYTGTGELVF
TRBJ2-5,TRBV7-9,.,TRBD1,TGTGCCAGCAGCTTTACATTGGGGACAGGGCAAGAGACCCAGTACTTC,CASSFTLGTGQETQYF
TRBJ2-5,TRBV12-3/TRBV12-4,.,.,TGTGCCAGCAGTCAAGGGTCAGTACAAGAGACCCAGTACTTC,CASSQGSVQETQYF